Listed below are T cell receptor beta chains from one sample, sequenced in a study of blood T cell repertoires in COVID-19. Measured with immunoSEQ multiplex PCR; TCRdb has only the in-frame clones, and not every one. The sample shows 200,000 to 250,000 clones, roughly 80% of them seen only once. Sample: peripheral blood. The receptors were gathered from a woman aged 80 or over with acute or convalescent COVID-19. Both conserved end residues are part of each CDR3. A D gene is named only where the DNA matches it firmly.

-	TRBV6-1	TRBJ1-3	CASSENRQAGNTIYF
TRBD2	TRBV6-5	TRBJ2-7	CASSYLPTSGRSEQYF
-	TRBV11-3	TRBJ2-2	CASSSTGFTGELFF
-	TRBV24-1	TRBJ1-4	CATSPTGEKLFF
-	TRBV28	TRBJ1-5	CASSLGSGSNQPQHF
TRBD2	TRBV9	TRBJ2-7	CASSDASGASYEQYF
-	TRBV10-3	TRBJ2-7	CAISIGTFSSYEQYF
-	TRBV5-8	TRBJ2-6	CASSLGRSSGANVLTF
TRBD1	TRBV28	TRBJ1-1	CASSRGGDPGQRDTEAFF
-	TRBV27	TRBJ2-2	CASSPQGGTGELFF
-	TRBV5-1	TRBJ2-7	CASSLSGSSYEQYF
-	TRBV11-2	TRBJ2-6	CASLGGSGANVLTF
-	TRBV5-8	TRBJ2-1	CASSFTRDYNEQFF
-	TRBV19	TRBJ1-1	CASSYAVTEAFF